The entry that follows covers one T cell receptor beta chain sequence. In the authors' methods: Quantification of nucleated cells was approximated via reference gene primer amplification. Data came from immunoSEQ multiplex PCR; TCRdb stores just in-frame clones and leaves some out. That table is the source of V, J and clone size, and D and trimming were worked out from the DNA. The data contain about 340,000 clones, around 88% of them singletons. J gave up 0 bases and V 5 bases, and 11 bases lay outside the gene matches. The germline V gene encodes CDR1 SGHTA and CDR2 FQGNSA. The length of the CDR3 is 18 residues. The entry originates in a study of blood T cell repertoires in COVID-19. Study-level background: The United States, Italy and Spain supplied acute and convalescent COVID-19 samples. T cells, B-cell-depleted T cells, or PBMCs provided the cDNA or gDNA that served as material.

Source material: peripheral blood. This clonotype originated in a man aged 25 to 45 with active or convalescent COVID-19. This sequence joins TRBV7-2 and TRBJ1-1; 11 bases align to TRBD1. The chain's CDR3 is CASSPTGTGGMMNTEAFF. The DNA for the CDR3 is TGTGCCAGCAGCCCGACCGGGACAGGGGGGATGATGAACACTGAAGCTTTCTTT. Full variable domain (outside the CDR3, taken from reference TRBV7-2 and TRBJ1-1): GAGVSQSPSNKVTEKGKDVELRCDPISGHTALYWYRQSLGQGLEFLIYFQGNSAPDKSGLPSDRFSAERTGGSVSTLTIQRTQQEDSAVYLCASSPTGTGGMMNTEAFFGQGTRLTVV.